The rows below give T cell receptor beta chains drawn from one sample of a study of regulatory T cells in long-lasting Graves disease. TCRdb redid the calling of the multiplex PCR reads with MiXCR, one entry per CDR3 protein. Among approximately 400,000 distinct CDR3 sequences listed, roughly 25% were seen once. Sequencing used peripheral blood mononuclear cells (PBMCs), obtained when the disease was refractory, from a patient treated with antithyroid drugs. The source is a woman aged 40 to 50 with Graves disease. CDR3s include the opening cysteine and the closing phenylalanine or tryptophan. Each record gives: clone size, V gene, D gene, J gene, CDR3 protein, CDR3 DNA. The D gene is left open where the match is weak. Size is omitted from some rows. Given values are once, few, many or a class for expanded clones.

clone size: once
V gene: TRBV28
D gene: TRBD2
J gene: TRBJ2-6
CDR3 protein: CASREGLAGATGANVLTF
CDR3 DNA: TGTGCCAGCAGGGAGGGACTAGCGGGAGCCACGGGGGCCAACGTCCTGACTTTC

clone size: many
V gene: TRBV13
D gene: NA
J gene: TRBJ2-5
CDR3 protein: CASSHAGEETQYF
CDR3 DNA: TGTGCCAGCAGCCATGCCGGGGAAGAGACCCAGTACTTC

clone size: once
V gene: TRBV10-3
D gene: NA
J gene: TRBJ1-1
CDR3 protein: CAIKGRDSGTEAFF
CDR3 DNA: TGTGCCATCAAAGGGAGGGATTCGGGCACTGAAGCTTTCTTT

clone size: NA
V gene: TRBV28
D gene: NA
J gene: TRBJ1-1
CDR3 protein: CASSPPLTVEAFF
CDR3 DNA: TGTGCCAGCAGTCCGCCCCTGACAGTTGAAGCTTTCTTT

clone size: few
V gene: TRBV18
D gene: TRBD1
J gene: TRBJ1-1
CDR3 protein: CASSPPAGGGHTEAFF
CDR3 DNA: TGTGCCAGCTCACCACCGGCAGGGGGCGGTCACACTGAAGCTTTCTTT

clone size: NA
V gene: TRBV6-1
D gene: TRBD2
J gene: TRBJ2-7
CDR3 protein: CASSPLAGEVPYEQYF
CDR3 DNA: TGTGCCAGCAGTCCGCTAGCGGGAGAGGTCCCCTACGAGCAGTACTTC

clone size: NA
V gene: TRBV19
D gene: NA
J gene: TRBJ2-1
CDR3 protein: CASSILRLGYNEQFF
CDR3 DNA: TGTGCCAGTAGTATCCTCAGATTGGGTTACAATGAGCAGTTCTTC

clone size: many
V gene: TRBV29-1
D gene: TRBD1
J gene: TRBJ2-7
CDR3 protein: CSAGTGSYEQYF
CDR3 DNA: TGCAGTGCCGGGACAGGATCCTACGAGCAGTACTTC

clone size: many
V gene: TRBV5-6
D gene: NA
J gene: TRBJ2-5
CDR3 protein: CASSLGQFGGTQYF
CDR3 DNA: TGTGCCAGCAGCTTGGGGCAGTTTGGAGGGACCCAGTACTTC

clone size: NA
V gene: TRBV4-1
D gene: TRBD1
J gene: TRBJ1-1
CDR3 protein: CASRRQGATEAFF
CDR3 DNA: TGCGCCAGCAGGCGACAGGGGGCCACTGAAGCTTTCTTT

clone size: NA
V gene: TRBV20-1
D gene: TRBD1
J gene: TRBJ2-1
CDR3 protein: CSAGQDRVFDNEQFF
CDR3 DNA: TGCAGTGCTGGCCAAGACAGGGTGTTTGACAATGAGCAGTTCTTC

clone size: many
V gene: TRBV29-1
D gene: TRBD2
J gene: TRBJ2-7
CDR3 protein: CSVVSGESYEQYF
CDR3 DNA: TGCAGCGTTGTAAGCGGGGAGTCCTACGAGCAGTACTTC

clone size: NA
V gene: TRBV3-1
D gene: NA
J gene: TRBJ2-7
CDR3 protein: CASSLWRASLSEQYF
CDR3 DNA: TGTGCCAGCAGCCTCTGGAGGGCCTCTCTATCTGAGCAGTACTTC

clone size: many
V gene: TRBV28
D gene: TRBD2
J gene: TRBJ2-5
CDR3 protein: CASSHRTSESQVKETQYF
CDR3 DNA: TGTGCCAGCAGCCACAGGACTAGCGAGAGCCAAGTGAAGGAGACCCAGTACTTC

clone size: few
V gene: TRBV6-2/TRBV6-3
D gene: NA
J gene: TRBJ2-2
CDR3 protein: CASSYTGRSTGELFF
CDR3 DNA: TGTGCCAGCAGTTACACGGGCCGATCCACCGGGGAGCTGTTTTTT

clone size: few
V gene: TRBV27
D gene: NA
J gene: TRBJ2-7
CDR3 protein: CASSIISDSYEQYF
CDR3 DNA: TGTGCCAGCAGTATAATTAGCGACTCCTACGAGCAGTACTTC

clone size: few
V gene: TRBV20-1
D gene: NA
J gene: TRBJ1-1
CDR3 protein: CSARGQPREAFF
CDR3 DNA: TGCAGTGCTAGAGGCCAGCCCCGTGAAGCTTTCTTT

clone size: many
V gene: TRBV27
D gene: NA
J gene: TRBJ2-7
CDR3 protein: CASSLRGPNSYEQYF
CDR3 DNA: TGTGCCAGCAGTCTACGGGGCCCTAACTCCTACGAGCAGTACTTC

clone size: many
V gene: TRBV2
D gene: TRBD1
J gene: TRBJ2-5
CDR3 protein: CASSDLGTGFQTQYF
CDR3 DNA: TGTGCCAGCAGTGACCTCGGGACAGGGTTTCAGACCCAGTACTTC

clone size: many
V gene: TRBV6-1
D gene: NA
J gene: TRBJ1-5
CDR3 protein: CASRQGPNQPQHF
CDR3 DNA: TGTGCCAGCAGACAGGGTCCCAATCAGCCCCAGCATTTT

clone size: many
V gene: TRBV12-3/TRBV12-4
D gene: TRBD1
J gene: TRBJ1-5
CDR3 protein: CASSYGDRGINQPQHF
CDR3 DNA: TGTGCCAGCAGTTACGGAGACAGGGGTATCAATCAGCCCCAGCATTTT

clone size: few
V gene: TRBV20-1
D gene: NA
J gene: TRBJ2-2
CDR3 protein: CSARDSLNTGELFF
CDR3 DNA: TGCAGTGCCAGGGACTCGCTGAACACCGGGGAGCTGTTTTTT